A single sample is the source of the 26 T cell receptor beta chains below, sequenced in a study of T-cell memory formation after mild COVID-19. TCRdb redid the calling of the 5' RACE reads with MiXCR, one entry per CDR3 protein. The data show more than 110,000 distinct CDR3 sequences, around 27% seen once. The source material was PBMCs or a T cell subset sorted from them (not recorded which). These receptors originate from an adult woman who had mild COVID-19 (a few samples of this study predate the infection). Cell type and time point are not known.

This clonotype has only a few counts. The rearrangement uses TRBV6-5 and TRBJ2-5, with 7 positions matching TRBD1. In germline, CDR1 is MNHEY, CDR2 SVGAGI. The CDR3 is 15 residues long. V gave up 5 bases and J gave up 5 bases; unmatched junction bases: 11. This CDR3 reads CASSPFDRDGETQYF. CDR3 in DNA: TGTGCCAGCAGTCCCTTCGACAGGGACGGGGAGACCCAGTACTTC.

This clonotype was seen only a few times. This chain joins TRBV2 and TRBJ2-1, with D possibly TRBD1 on 5 matching bases. The CDR3 covers 15 residues. Germline CDR1 reads SNHLY; CDR2 reads FYNNEI. V was shortened by 8 bases and J by 0 bases, with 14 bases between the two germline ends. CDR3 in amino acids: CASHGAGSSYNEQFF. The CDR3, as DNA: TGTGCCAGCCATGGGGCCGGTAGCTCCTACAATGAGCAGTTCTTC.

Only a few counts were recorded for this clonotype. The chain has TRBV18 and TRBJ1-1; weak D call: TRBD1 (5 bases). The CDR3 covers 16 residues. Trimming stripped 0 bases from V and 3 bases from J, with 14 bases between. Germline CDR1 reads KGHSH; CDR2 reads LQKENI. Here the CDR3 DNA reads TGTGCCAGCTCACCACCCCGGAGCGGGGACGACACTGAAGCTTTCTTT. The encoded protein is CASSPPRSGDDTEAFF.

This clonotype has only a few counts. V and J are TRBV5-5 and TRBJ2-1, with TRBD2 identical over 12 bases. Germline V CDR1 and CDR2: SGHKS, YYEKEE (reference sequence). The CDR3 has 15 amino acids. The ends lost 2 bases at V and 6 bases at J; junction bases unmatched: 3. CDR3 residues: CASSFGLAGTNEQFF. The CDR3 nucleotides are TGTGCCAGCAGCTTCGGACTAGCGGGAACCAATGAGCAGTTCTTC. Full variable domain (outside the CDR3, taken from reference TRBV5-5 and TRBJ2-1): DAGVTQSPTHLIKTRGQQVTLRCSPISGHKSVSWYQQVLGQGPQFIFQYYEKEERGRGNFPDRFSARQFPNYSSELNVNALLLGDSALYLCASSFGLAGTNEQFFGPGTRLTVL.

This chain uses TRBV20-1 with TRBJ1-2, with no clear D. CDR3 length: 13 amino acids. Germline CDR1 is DFQATT and CDR2 is SNEGSKA (reference sequence). V was shortened by 5 bases and J by 7 bases, with 17 bases between the two germline ends. This CDR3 reads CSALAGRAGGYTF. The CDR3 DNA is TGCAGTGCTCTGGCTGGGAGGGCGGGTGGCTACACCTTC.

This clonotype was observed a handful of times. CDR3 nucleotides: TGTGCCAGCAGCTTTATTCCGTACAGGGATCAAGAGAACACTGAAGCTTTCTTT. Translating it yields CASSFIPYRDQENTEAFF. The chain joins TRBV7-8 to TRBJ1-1; tentative D call: TRBD1 (6 bases). V lost 3 bases to trimming and J lost 1 base, with 21 bases between them. This CDR3 spans 18 amino acids. Germline lookup yields CDR1 SGHVS and CDR2 FQNEAQ.

The chain recombines TRBV7-9 with TRBJ2-1; 7 nucleotides match TRBD1. With 1 base clipped from V and 6 bases from J, the junction kept 3 bases outside the gene matches. Germline values: CDR1 SEHNR, CDR2 FQNEAQ (reference sequence). This CDR3 comprises 14 residues. CDR3 in DNA: TGTGCCAGCAGCTTAGAGGGACAGTTCAATGAGCAGTTCTTC. The encoded protein is CASSLEGQFNEQFF.

Concerning this clonotype itself: A read error may account for a junction end that differs from germline. The chain carries TRBV7-2 and TRBJ2-1; TRBD2 matches 7 bases. CDR3 length equals 13 residues. CDR1 and CDR2 (germline): SGHTA, FQGNSA. Written as DNA, the CDR3 is TGTGCCAGCAGCTTAGTTACGGGGGGTGCCCCCCTCTTC. This translates into CASSLVTGGAPLF.

This clonotype occurred a few times. V usage is TRBV6-2 or TRBV6-3 and J usage is TRBJ2-7; D is perhaps TRBD1 (6 bases). Germline CDR1 MNHEY, CDR2 SVGEGT. This CDR3 is 13 amino acids long. V dropped 7 bases and J dropped 3 bases, with 13 bases sitting between them. The CDR3 region is CASTFLTGYEQYF. The CDR3 DNA reads as TGTGCCAGCACCTTCCTGACAGGCTACGAGCAGTACTTC.

The chain carries TRBV5-1 and TRBJ1-5, with a weak D call TRBD1 (5 bases). The germline V and J ends were trimmed by 0 bases and 3 bases, with 10 bases remaining between them. From germline, CDR1 is SGHRS and CDR2 YFSETQ. The CDR3 is made up of 15 amino acids. CDR3 sequence reads: CASSLAGGYNQPQHF. DNA for the CDR3: TGCGCCAGCAGCTTGGCGGGGGGATACAATCAGCCCCAGCATTTT.

The V gene is TRBV6-2 or TRBV6-3, the J gene TRBJ1-2; TRBD1 is a possible D gene (6 bases). Germline V gene sequence: CDR1 MNHEY, CDR2 SVGEGT. Trimming took off 11 bases at V and 8 bases at J, with 21 bases between the two ends. CDR3 size: 13 residues. The CDR3 here is CASRGRGRDGYTF. Written as DNA, the CDR3 is TGTGCCTCCCGGGGCAGGGGAAGGGACGGCTACACCTTC.

CDR3 region: CASSLVRVGTVTGELFF. Written as DNA, the CDR3 is TGTGCCAGCAGCTTAGTGCGTGTGGGGACGGTCACCGGGGAGCTGTTTTTT. The chain joins TRBV13 to TRBJ2-2, with D perhaps given as TRBD1 or TRBD2 (5 bases each). V dropped 1 base and J dropped 4 bases, with 16 bases sitting between them. The CDR3 covers 17 residues. Germline V gene sequence: CDR1 PRHDT, CDR2 FYEKMQ (reference sequence).

The V and J genes are TRBV24-1 and TRBJ2-1, with D maybe TRBD2 (7 bases). Trimming took off 3 bases at V and 3 bases at J, with 14 bases between the two ends. Germline V CDR1 and CDR2: KGHDR, SFDVKD. This CDR3 contains 16 residues. CDR3 in amino acids: CATSDARGHNYNEQFF. The CDR3 nucleotides read TGTGCCACCAGTGATGCGCGGGGGCATAACTACAATGAGCAGTTCTTC.

The chain joins TRBV12-3 or TRBV12-4 to TRBJ2-1; 7 positions match TRBD2. The junction had 3 bases not matched to a gene; V was cut back by 1 base and J by 9 bases. The CDR3 length is 13 residues. CDR3 bases: TGTGCCAGCAGTTTAGGGGTAGCGGGTGAGCAGTTCTTC. It codes for CASSLGVAGEQFF.

The CDR3 region is CASSSWDTNQVGTQYF. CDR3 DNA sequence: TGTGCCAGCAGCTCTTGGGACACCAACCAAGTCGGGACCCAGTACTTC. V is TRBV7-8 and J is TRBJ2-5, with TRBD1 as a possible D gene (6 bases). This CDR3 region has 16 residues. Per the germline V gene, CDR1 is SGHVS and CDR2 is FQNEAQ. V dropped 4 bases and J dropped 7 bases, with 22 bases sitting between them.

This rearrangement joins TRBV14 to TRBJ1-1; D is possibly TRBD1 (5 bases). The CDR3 is made up of 15 amino acids. Germline loops: CDR1 SGHDN, CDR2 FVKESK. Trimming took off 3 bases at V and 3 bases at J, with 14 bases between the two ends. The CDR3 coding sequence is TGTGCCAGCAGCCAGAGCCAGGGTTGGGACACTGAAGCTTTCTTT. This codes for CASSQSQGWDTEAFF.

This clonotype was observed many times. CDR3 coding DNA: TGTGCCAGCAGCGTAGGGACTAGCGGGGATCCCTACAATGAGCAGTTCTTC. Translation gives CASSVGTSGDPYNEQFF. This chain joins TRBV9 and TRBJ2-1; 12 bases fit TRBD2. The CDR3 totals 17 residues. Per the germline V gene, CDR1 is SGDLS and CDR2 is YYNGEE. The V segment lost 0 bases and the J segment 2 bases; nucleotides outside the gene matches: 3. The full variable domain, completed using reference TRBV9 and TRBJ2-1, is DSGVTQTPKHLITATGQRVTLRCSPRSGDLSVYWYQQSLDQGLQFLIQYYNGEERAKGNILERFSAQQFPDLHSELNLSSLELGDSALYFCASSVGTSGDPYNEQFFGPGTRLTVL.

The rearrangement joins TRBV9 to TRBJ1-2; D remains unclear. The V and J ends lost 0 bases and 2 bases respectively, with 11 bases between them. This CDR3 region has 15 residues. Germline V gene sequence: CDR1 SGDLS, CDR2 YYNGEE. The CDR3 is CASSVALTVNYGYTF. The CDR3 coding sequence is TGTGCCAGCAGCGTAGCTCTTACGGTGAACTATGGCTACACCTTC.

This clonotype was seen at least ten times. V usage is TRBV6-2 or TRBV6-3 and J usage is TRBJ1-5; 8 bases map to TRBD1. Germline loops: CDR1 MNHEY, CDR2 SVGEGT. The CDR3 runs to 15 residues. Unmatched junction bases numbered 0, after V lost 0 bases and J lost 2 bases. The DNA of the CDR3 is TGTGCCAGCAGTTACTCGACAGGGGGCAATCAGCCCCAGCATTTT. It is translated as CASSYSTGGNQPQHF.

V and J are TRBV12-3 or TRBV12-4 and TRBJ2-2, with D hard to call. The V end lost 4 bases, the J end lost 3 bases, and 12 bases lay between the germline ends. The CDR3 is 15 amino acids. CDR3 protein: CASSYTAAHTGELFF. DNA of the CDR3: TGTGCCAGCAGTTACACCGCCGCCCACACCGGGGAGCTGTTTTTT.

This chain uses TRBV20-1 with TRBJ2-7; D may be TRBD1 or TRBD2 (5 bases each). V was shortened by 0 bases and J by 3 bases, with 9 bases between the two germline ends. The CDR3 covers 13 residues. CDR1 DFQATT and CDR2 SNEGSKA come from the germline V gene (reference sequence). The CDR3 sequence is CSARDRENYEQYF. The CDR3 nucleotides read TGCAGTGCTAGAGACAGGGAGAACTACGAGCAGTACTTC.

The J gene is TRBJ1-1, the V gene TRBV10-3; D is perhaps TRBD1 (6 bases). Between the trimmed V and J ends, which lost 0 bases and 5 bases, there was a span of 7 bases. This CDR3 comprises 13 residues. Per germline, CDR1 ENHRY and CDR2 SYGVKD. Here the CDR3 reads CAISESTGTEAFF. CDR3 in DNA: TGTGCCATCAGTGAGTCGACAGGAACTGAAGCTTTCTTT.

This chain links TRBV11-1 with TRBJ2-1; possibly TRBD1 for D (6 bases). Germline CDR1 and CDR2: SGHAT and FQDESV (reference sequence). Trimming cost V 7 bases and J 4 bases, with 11 bases left between them. The CDR3 contains 13 residues. The CDR3 loop reads CASIPDRYNEQFF. The CDR3 DNA reads TGTGCCAGCATTCCCGACAGGTACAATGAGCAGTTCTTC.

V is TRBV4-2 and J is TRBJ1-1; 8 nucleotides match TRBD1. This CDR3 contains 15 residues. V dropped 1 base and J dropped 5; count of bases not matched to a gene: 6. Germline assignment: CDR1 LGHNA and CDR2 YNFKEQ. The chain's CDR3 is CASSQATGGGTEAFF. In nucleotides, the CDR3 is TGTGCCAGCAGCCAAGCTACAGGGGGGGGTACTGAAGCTTTCTTT.

This clonotype was recorded a few times. This chain joins TRBV12-3 or TRBV12-4 and TRBJ1-1; 7 bases are a match to TRBD1. The CDR3 is 14 amino acids. Germline trimming cut 7 bases from V and 4 bases from J; bases unmatched to any gene: 9. The CDR3, as DNA: TGTGCCAGCACCTGGACAGGTTGGGGCACTGAAGCTTTCTTT. This encodes CASTWTGWGTEAFF.

The chain joins TRBV7-9 to TRBJ2-5; D unresolved. Germline CDR1 and CDR2: SEHNR and FQNEAQ (reference sequence). V was cut by 4 bases and J by 1 base, with 7 bases left in between. CDR3 size: 13 residues. CDR3 loop: CASSSRTQETQYF. The CDR3 DNA follows: TGTGCCAGCAGCTCTCGGACCCAAGAGACCCAGTACTTC.